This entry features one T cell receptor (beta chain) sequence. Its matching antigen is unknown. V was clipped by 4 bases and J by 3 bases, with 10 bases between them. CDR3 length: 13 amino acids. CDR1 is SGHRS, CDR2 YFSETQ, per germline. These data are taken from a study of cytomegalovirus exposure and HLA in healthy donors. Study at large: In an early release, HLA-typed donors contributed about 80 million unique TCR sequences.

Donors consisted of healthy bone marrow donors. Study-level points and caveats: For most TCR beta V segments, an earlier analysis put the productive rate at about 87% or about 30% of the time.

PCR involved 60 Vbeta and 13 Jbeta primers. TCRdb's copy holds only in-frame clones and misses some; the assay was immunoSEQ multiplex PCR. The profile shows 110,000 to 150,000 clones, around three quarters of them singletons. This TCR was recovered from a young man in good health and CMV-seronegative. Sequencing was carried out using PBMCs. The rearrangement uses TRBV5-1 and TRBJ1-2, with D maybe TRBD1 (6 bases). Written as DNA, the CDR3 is TGCGCCAGCAGCCCAAAGGGGGACTATGGCTACACCTTC. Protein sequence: CASSPKGDYGYTF.